This TCR beta chain was captured in a study of blood T cell repertoires in COVID-19. Study-level information: T cells, B-cell-depleted T cells, or PBMCs supplied cDNA or gDNA.

CDR3 size: 13 residues. Germline V gene data show CDR1 as ENHRY and CDR2 as SYGVKD. V was cut by 2 bases and J by 5 bases, with 9 bases left in between. The repertoire was sequenced with immunoSEQ multiplex PCR; TCRdb's copy has only in-frame clones and lacks some. The sample lists 500,000 or so clones; around 90% were seen once. Specimen: PBMCs or T cells enriched from blood (not recorded which). The receptor's source is a woman aged 18-30 years who had recovered from COVID-19. The rearrangement joins TRBV10-3 to TRBJ2-5, with D maybe TRBD2 (6 bases). DNA for the CDR3: TGTGCCATCAGTGAGGTGGCGGGGGAGACCCAGTACTTC. Its protein product is CAISEVAGETQYF.